These 3 T cell receptor beta chains share one sample of origin, sequenced in a study of T cell changes during pregnancy in multiple sclerosis. TCRdb's table, derived via immunoSEQ multiplex PCR, lists solely in-frame clones and lacks some. The sample lists around 92,000 clones; approximately 95% were seen once. Material: peripheral blood, obtained after pregnancy. These receptors were taken from a female donor with multiple sclerosis, enrolled in a pregnancy study.

The rearrangement joins TRBV27 to TRBJ2-1; no reliable D call. CDR1 is MNHEY, CDR2 SMNVEV, per germline (reference sequence). The CDR3 contains 13 residues. V was cut by 0 bases and J by 7 bases, with 7 bases left in between. The CDR3 DNA sequence: TGTGCCAGCAGTTTATCGATCGGGAATGAGCAGTTCTTC. Encoded protein: CASSLSIGNEQFF.

The chain joins TRBV28 to TRBJ1-1; TRBD1 might be the D (6 bases). Germline V gives CDR1 MDHEN, CDR2 SYDVKM. This CDR3 is built from 14 residues. Deletions cut 6 bases from V and 5 bases from J, with 16 bases between. The CDR3 DNA reads TGTGCCAGCAGCCAGGGGAGGGGAGGGACTGAAGCTTTCTTT. Its protein is CASSQGRGGTEAFF.

V is TRBV5-3 and J is TRBJ2-1; 11 positions match TRBD1. TRBV5-3 is labeled an ORF, and its function is uncertain. Trimming at V came to 2 bases and at J to 1 base, leaving 14 bases not matched to a gene. The CDR3 is made up of 20 amino acids. The CDR3 DNA reads as TGTGCCAGAAGCTTTCCCGGGACAGGGGGAGAGTTTAGTTCCTACAATGAGCAGTTCTTC. This gives the protein CARSFPGTGGEFSSYNEQFF.